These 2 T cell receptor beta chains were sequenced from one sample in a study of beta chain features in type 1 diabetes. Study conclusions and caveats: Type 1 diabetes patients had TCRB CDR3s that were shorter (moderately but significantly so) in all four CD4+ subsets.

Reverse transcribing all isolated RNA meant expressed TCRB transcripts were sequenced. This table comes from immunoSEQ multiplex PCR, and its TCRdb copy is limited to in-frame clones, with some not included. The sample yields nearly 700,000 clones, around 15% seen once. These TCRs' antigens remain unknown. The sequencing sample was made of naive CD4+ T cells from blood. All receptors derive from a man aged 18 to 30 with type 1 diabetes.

The CDR3 spells CASSPDYGNTEAFF. The CDR3 bases are TGTGCCAGCAGCCCAGACTACGGGAACACTGAAGCTTTCTTT. The gene calls are TRBV7-9 and TRBJ1-1; D remains ambiguous. From germline, CDR1 is SEHNR and CDR2 FQNEAQ (reference sequence). CDR3 length: 14 residues. V shed 5 bases and J shed 1 base, with 11 bases lying between them. Together with reference TRBV7-9 and TRBJ1-1, the CDR3 gives the full variable domain: DTGVSQNPRHKITKRGQNVTFRCDPISEHNRLYWYRQTLGQGPEFLTYFQNEAQLEKSRLLSDRFSAERPKGSFSTLEIQRTEQGDSAMYLCASSPDYGNTEAFFGQGTRLTVV.

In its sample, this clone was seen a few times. For the CDR3, the DNA is TGTGCCATCATGGATGGGGGGTCCTACGAGCAGTACTTC. It yields the protein CAIMDGGSYEQYF. V gene TRBV10-3 combines with J gene TRBJ2-7; tentatively, D is TRBD2 (6 bases). V lost 7 bases and J lost 1, with 11 bases in between. CDR1 is ENHRY and CDR2 is SYGVKD in the germline V gene. This CDR3 is 13 amino acids long.